This entry describes one TCR beta chain. Its antigen is undetermined. This sample was taken from a study of T cell repertoires in cytomegalovirus infection. About the study: Indications of both CMV infection and matching HLA type were provided by public TCR beta signatures.

TCRdb passed the reads through MiXCR, listing each CDR3 protein once. The repertoire holds approximately 300,000 distinct CDR3 sequences, 25% seen once, with about an eighth in the top ten. Study-wide findings and caveats: Dominating the ex vivo response were HLA-C-restricted CMV-specific TCR beta clonotypes.

The CDR3 consists of 13 residues. Germline CDR1 reads SGHTA; CDR2 reads FQGNSA. Trimming removed 11 bases from V and 0 bases from J, with 10 bases in between. The chain has TRBV7-2 and TRBJ2-2; possible D gene TRBD2, 6 bases. This clonotype was obtained from a human donor in good health (CMV status not recorded). Some clones in this sample may be carry-over from other donors' samples. Source: cultured PBMCs, taken from culture after CMV antigen stimulation. CDR3 residues: CAGGTSNTGELFF. The CDR3 DNA is TGTGCCGGAGGGACTTCGAACACCGGGGAGCTGTTTTTT.